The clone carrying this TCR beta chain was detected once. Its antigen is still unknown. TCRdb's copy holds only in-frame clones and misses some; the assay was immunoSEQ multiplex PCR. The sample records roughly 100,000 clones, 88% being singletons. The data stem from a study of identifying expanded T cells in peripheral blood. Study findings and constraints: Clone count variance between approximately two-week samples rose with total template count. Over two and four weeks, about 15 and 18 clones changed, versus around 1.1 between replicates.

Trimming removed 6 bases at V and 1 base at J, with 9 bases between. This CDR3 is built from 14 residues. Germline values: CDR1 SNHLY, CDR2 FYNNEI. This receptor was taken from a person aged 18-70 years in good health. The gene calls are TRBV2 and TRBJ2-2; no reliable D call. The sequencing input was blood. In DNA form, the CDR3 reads TGTGCCAGCAGACCTTACAGGAACACCGGGGAGCTGTTTTTT. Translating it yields CASRPYRNTGELFF.